The 7 T cell receptor beta chains presented below share a single source sample, sequenced in a study of T cells in localized non-small cell lung cancer. Produced via immunoSEQ multiplex PCR; TCRdb's table is partial and in-frame only. The table shows roughly 1,900 clones, with over 25% occurring only once. This specimen consisted of normal lung tissue next to the tumor, obtained before any cancer treatment. The receptors here all came from a woman aged 35 to 70 with stage II lung adenocarcinoma.

This chain connects TRBV9 to TRBJ1-5; D is unresolved. The germline V gene has CDR1 SGDLS and CDR2 YYNGEE. V lost 2 bases and J 6 bases, leaving 9 bases between the germline ends. This CDR3 contains 13 residues. In DNA form, the CDR3 reads TGTGCCAGCAGCGTTGGCCAGCTTCAGCCCCAGCATTTT. Its protein product is CASSVGQLQPQHF.

V is TRBV11-3 and J is TRBJ2-1, with TRBD2 identical over 16 bases. The CDR3 is made up of 16 amino acids. Germline CDR1 reads SGHNT; CDR2 reads YENEEA. Trimming cost V 8 bases and J 2 bases; bases outside gene matches: 3. CDR3 sequence (DNA): TGTGCCAGCGGGACTAGCGGGGGGGCGACCTACAATGAGCAGTTCTTC. As protein: CASGTSGGATYNEQFF.

This clone came up a few times. The J gene is TRBJ1-2, the V gene TRBV23-1, with D hard to call. TRBV23-1 is an ORF, and what it does is uncertain. CDR3 length: 13 residues. Trimming removed 6 bases at V and 1 base at J, with 9 bases between. CDR3 bases: TGCGCCAGCAGCTTGCTCAATAACTATGGCTACACCTTC. Translating gives CASSLLNNYGYTF.

By its share, this clone is medium-sized. The chain employs TRBV11-3 and TRBJ2-5, with TRBD2 matching 7 bases. Trimming removed 1 base from V and 5 bases from J; junction bases left unmatched: 13. Germline V CDR1 and CDR2: SGHNT, YENEEA. The CDR3 runs to 17 residues. The CDR3 DNA follows: TGTGCCAGCAGCTTAGGGCTCCCGGGACTTAGCGGGGAGACCCAGTACTTC. Amino acid sequence: CASSLGLPGLSGETQYF.

By sample fraction, this clone is large (0.1 to 1%). The V gene is TRBV14, the J gene TRBJ1-1, with D maybe TRBD1 (5 bases). Trimming removed 0 bases from V and 3 bases from J, with 11 bases in between. The germline V gene encodes CDR1 SGHDN and CDR2 FVKESK. This CDR3 has 15 residues. CDR3 sequence reads: CASSQDQGGYTEAFF. CDR3 nucleotides: TGTGCCAGCAGCCAAGATCAGGGAGGGTACACTGAAGCTTTCTTT.

This chain links TRBV30 with TRBJ2-7; D might be TRBD2 (5 bases). CDR1 GTSNPN and CDR2 SVGIG come from the germline V gene (reference sequence). V was pared by 4 bases and J by 2 bases, with 12 bases between. CDR3 length: 13 amino acids. The CDR3 coding sequence is TGTGCCTGGAACCGGGGTACTCCCTACGAGCAGTACTTC. Translated, it gives CAWNRGTPYEQYF.

This clone has only a few counts. The V gene is TRBV11-3, the J gene TRBJ2-7; 12 nucleotides align to TRBD2. Germline CDR1 SGHNT, CDR2 YENEEA. The CDR3 is made up of 16 amino acids. J was trimmed by 4 bases and V by 5 bases; bases with no gene match: 9. The CDR3 DNA sequence: TGTGCCAGCAGCACTCGACTAGCGGGAGATCAGTACGAGCAGTACTTC. Translated, it gives CASSTRLAGDQYEQYF.